Following are 20 T cell receptor beta chains from one sample sequenced in a study of blood T cell repertoires in COVID-19. Sequenced by immunoSEQ multiplex PCR; TCRdb stores in-frame clones only, minus some. The repertoire holds approximately 670,000 clones, with just under 90% as singletons. Sequencing was carried out using peripheral blood. All receptors come from a woman younger than 35 with acute or convalescent COVID-19.

This chain links TRBV6-2 or TRBV6-3 with TRBJ1-6, with D possibly TRBD1 on 5 matching bases. CDR1 and CDR2 from the germline V gene are MNHEY and SVGEGT. This CDR3 comprises 21 residues. Trimming removed 4 bases from V and 5 bases from J, with 30 bases in between. The CDR3: CASSSDGWGWASRPDNSPLHF. In nucleotides, the CDR3 is TGTGCCAGCAGTTCAGATGGCTGGGGCTGGGCCAGCCGGCCAGATAATTCACCCCTCCACTTT.

This chain links TRBV4-1 with TRBJ2-1, with 13 bases fitting TRBD2. This CDR3 has 16 amino acids. Trimming took 1 base from V and 6 from J; bases not matched to a gene: 3. Per germline, CDR1 MGHRA and CDR2 YSYEKL. The CDR3 nucleotides are TGCGCCAGCAGCCAAGCCCGACTAGCGGGGGGCAATGAGCAGTTCTTC. Translating it yields CASSQARLAGGNEQFF.

This chain connects TRBV5-1 to TRBJ1-1; D perhaps matches TRBD1 (5 bases). The CDR3 consists of 15 residues. In germline, CDR1 is SGHRS, CDR2 YFSETQ. Between the trimmed V and J ends, which lost 0 bases and 0 bases, there was a span of 9 bases. CDR3 in DNA: TGCGCCAGCAGCTTGGAAGGGGCAGTGAACACTGAAGCTTTCTTT. Translating it yields CASSLEGAVNTEAFF.

This clone was counted a few times. The chain couples TRBV5-5 to TRBJ1-1; D is uncertain. The CDR3 is 13 amino acids. The V gene's germline CDR1 is SGHKS and CDR2 YYEKEE (reference sequence). Trimming took 4 bases from V and 0 from J, leaving 7 bases between them. In DNA form, the CDR3 reads TGTGCCAGCAGCCCGTTAATGAACACTGAAGCTTTCTTT. Its translation: CASSPLMNTEAFF.

The CDR3 region has the DNA TGTGCCTGGGGGGTATTCCTTTTTGGGAGTGATTCACCCCTCCACTTT. This sequence encodes CAWGVFLFGSDSPLHF. The chain recombines TRBV30 with TRBJ1-6; the D is unclear. CDR1 is GTSNPN, CDR2 SVGIG, per germline (reference sequence). CDR3 length equals 16 residues. V gave up 5 bases and J gave up 8 bases, with 22 bases separating them.

This chain joins TRBV3-1 (or the pseudogene TRBV3-2) and TRBJ1-2; D unclear. Trimming left V 3 bases short and J 0 bases short, with 11 bases between. Germline assignment: CDR1 LGHDT and CDR2 YNNKEL (reference sequence). This CDR3 contains 15 residues. CDR3 coding DNA: TGTGCCAGCAGCCACCGTAAACAGCCTAACTATGGCTACACCTTC. This codes for CASSHRKQPNYGYTF.

The genes are TRBV25-1 and TRBJ1-3; D gene uncertain. Germline CDR1 MGHDK, CDR2 SYGVNS. V lost 1 base to trimming and J lost 6 bases, with 22 bases between them. This CDR3 contains 18 residues. In DNA, the CDR3 is TGTGCCAGCAGTGAATTGTTCGAAAACCTATATTCATCAAACACCATATATTTT. This sequence encodes CASSELFENLYSSNTIYF.

This rearrangement joins TRBV5-5 to TRBJ1-2; TRBD1 aligns across 7 bases. Per the germline V gene, CDR1 is SGHKS and CDR2 is YYEKEE (reference sequence). The CDR3 runs 13 residues. V was pared by 4 bases and J by 3 bases, with 3 bases of the junction left unmatched. CDR3 nucleotides: TGTGCCAGCAGCCTAACAGGGGACTATGGCTACACCTTC. Translating it yields CASSLTGDYGYTF.

V usage is TRBV30 and J usage is TRBJ1-6, with D maybe TRBD1 (5 bases). The CDR3 length is 14 residues. Germline assignment: CDR1 GTSNPN and CDR2 SVGIG (reference sequence). V was clipped by 0 bases and J by 8 bases, with 11 bases between them. The CDR3 here is CAWSVRDSYSPLHF. CDR3 DNA sequence: TGTGCCTGGAGTGTACGAGACAGTTATTCACCCCTCCACTTT. The whole variable domain, filled in from reference TRBV30 and TRBJ1-6, reads SQTIHQWPATLVQPVGSPLSLECTVEGTSNPNLYWYRQAAGRGLQLLFYSVGIGQISSEVPQNLSASRPQDRQFILSSKKLLLSDSGFYLCAWSVRDSYSPLHFGNGTRLTVT.

The chain couples TRBV5-1 to TRBJ2-1; 7 bases agree with TRBD1. This CDR3 comprises 14 residues. V was clipped by 0 bases and J by 10 bases; unmatched bases: 7. Germline V lookup: CDR1 SGHRS, CDR2 YFSETQ. The CDR3 nucleotides read TGCGCCAGCAGCTTGGAGAAGACAGGGCACGAGCAGTTCTTC. It specifies CASSLEKTGHEQFF.

This chain links TRBV19 with TRBJ2-7; the match to TRBD1 covers 7 bases. The CDR3 spans 13 residues. CDR1 is LNHDA, CDR2 SQIVND, per germline (reference sequence). V lost 7 bases, J lost 7 bases, and 10 bases stayed unmatched. The CDR3 here is CASTTGALQEQYF. In DNA form, the CDR3 reads TGTGCCAGTACAACAGGGGCCCTACAGGAGCAGTACTTC. Full variable domain (missing parts from reference TRBV19 and TRBJ2-7): DGGITQSPKYLFRKEGQNVTLSCEQNLNHDAMYWYRQDPGQGLRLIYYSQIVNDFQKGDIAEGYSVSREKKESFPLTVTSAQKNPTAFYLCASTTGALQEQYFGPGTRLTVT.

In DNA form, the CDR3 reads TGTGCCAGCAGCGTAGACAAGGGGACCATATATTTT. It codes for CASSVDKGTIYF. The chain combines TRBV9 with TRBJ1-3, with a tentative D call TRBD1 (5 bases). The V gene's germline CDR1 is SGDLS and CDR2 YYNGEE. The CDR3 consists of 12 residues. V lost 0 bases, J lost 10 bases, and 8 bases lay in between.

The chain is built from TRBV2 and TRBJ1-6, with TRBD1 matching 11 bases. This CDR3 is 18 amino acids long. Germline CDR1 reads SNHLY; CDR2 reads FYNNEI. After removal of 6 bases from V and 10 bases from J, the junction contained 17 bases not matched to a gene. In nucleotides, the CDR3 is TGTGCCAGCAGCGCCGGGACAGGGGGAATTTTTGTACGATCACCCCTCCACTTT. This codes for CASSAGTGGIFVRSPLHF.

The rearrangement uses TRBV25-1 and TRBJ1-4, with 9 bases fitting TRBD1. This CDR3 is 14 amino acids long. The V and J ends lost 2 bases and 8 bases, in that order; junction bases with no gene match: 3. Germline-derived CDR1 and CDR2 are MGHDK and SYGVNS. CDR3 nucleotide sequence: TGTGCCAGCAGTGAAGGACAGGGGAGAGAAAAACTGTTTTTT. Encoded protein: CASSEGQGREKLFF.

The rearrangement joins TRBV4-1 to TRBJ1-1, with D unresolved. The CDR3 spans 16 residues. Germline V gene lookup returns CDR1 MGHRA and CDR2 YSYEKL. The ends were cut back, 1 base at V and 5 bases at J, with 17 bases in the middle. The CDR3 bases are TGCGCCAGCAGCCAAGGGTTTTCTGGGCGGGCTACTGAAGCTTTCTTT. This encodes CASSQGFSGRATEAFF.

The CDR3 nucleotides are TGTGCCAGCAGCTTAGAGGCCAACAGGAGACGTTTTAACTATGGCTACACCTTC. Its protein product is CASSLEANRRRFNYGYTF. The chain recombines TRBV11-2 with TRBJ1-2, with a tentative D call TRBD1 (5 bases). V lost 0 bases and J 1 base, leaving 18 bases between the germline ends. Germline loops: CDR1 SGHAT, CDR2 FQNNGV. CDR3 size: 18 residues.

The rearrangement links TRBV4-1 to TRBJ2-7; D is uncertain. V lost 0 bases and J lost 1, with 13 bases in between. The CDR3 is 16 residues long. Germline CDR1 and CDR2: MGHRA and YSYEKL. As DNA, the CDR3 is TGCGCCAGCAGCCAAGATTCCCTAAACCCATCCTACGAGCAGTACTTC. This codes for CASSQDSLNPSYEQYF.

The genes are TRBV5-4 and TRBJ1-1, with 8 bases aligning to TRBD1. Trimming cost V 4 bases and J 5 bases; bases outside gene matches: 10. The CDR3 loop spans 15 amino acids. From germline, CDR1 is SGHNT and CDR2 YYREEE (reference sequence). The CDR3: CASSITGGSRTEAFF. For the CDR3, the DNA is TGTGCCAGCAGCATAACAGGGGGTAGTCGGACTGAAGCTTTCTTT. Using reference TRBV5-4 and TRBJ1-1 for the parts outside the CDR3, the full variable domain is ETGVTQSPTHLIKTRGQQVTLRCSSQSGHNTVSWYQQALGQGPQFIFQYYREEENGRGNFPPRFSGLQFPNYSSELNVNALELDDSALYLCASSITGGSRTEAFFGQGTRLTVV.

This chain uses TRBV3-1 (or the pseudogene TRBV3-2) with TRBJ1-5; D might be TRBD1 (5 bases). V gave up 11 bases and J gave up 4 bases, with 15 bases separating them. CDR3 length: 13 residues. Germline V CDR1 and CDR2: LGHDT, YNNKEL (reference sequence). This CDR3 is CASGGIGNQPQHF. The CDR3 DNA sequence: TGTGCCTCGGGGGGTATAGGGAATCAGCCCCAGCATTTT.

In its sample, this clone was seen once. This chain links TRBV9 with TRBJ1-2; D gene uncertain. CDR1 SGDLS and CDR2 YYNGEE come from the germline V gene. This CDR3 spans 12 amino acids. The V end lost 4 bases, the J end lost 3 bases, and 7 bases lay between the germline ends. CDR3 nucleotide sequence: TGTGCCAGCAGCCTAGCTGACTATGGCTACACCTTC. Protein sequence: CASSLADYGYTF.